This T cell receptor (beta chain) was sequenced in a study of blood T cell repertoires in COVID-19. At the level of the study: COVID-19 samples, acute and convalescent, were from the United States, Italy and Spain. Nucleic acid was either cDNA or gDNA, and it came from T cells, B-cell-depleted T cells, or PBMCs.

As originally analysed: Reference gene primer amplification yielded estimated nucleated cell counts. Method: immunoSEQ multiplex PCR; TCRdb's copy keeps in-frame clones and lacks some. The V and J calls and clone size come from that table; D and trimming were worked out from the DNA. The data hold about 220,000 clones, with approximately 80% observed a single time. The CDR3 runs 15 residues. Trimming cost V 4 bases and J 1 base; bases outside gene matches: 4. Germline CDR1 and CDR2: LGHNA and YSLEER. The source of this sequence is a human donor in a cohort sampled during active COVID-19. The sample taken for sequencing was peripheral blood. The rearrangement joins TRBV4-3 to TRBJ2-3, with 8 bases fitting TRBD2. This CDR3 reads CASSLAGSRTDTQYF. CDR3 DNA sequence: TGCGCCAGCAGCCTAGCGGGGTCCCGCACAGATACGCAGTATTTT.